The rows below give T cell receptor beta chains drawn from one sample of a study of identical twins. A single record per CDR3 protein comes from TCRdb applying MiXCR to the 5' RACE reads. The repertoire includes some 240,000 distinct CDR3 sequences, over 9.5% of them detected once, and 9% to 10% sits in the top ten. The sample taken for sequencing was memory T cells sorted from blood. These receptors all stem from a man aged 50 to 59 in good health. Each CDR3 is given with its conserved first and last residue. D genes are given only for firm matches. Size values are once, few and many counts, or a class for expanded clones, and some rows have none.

CDR3: CASSLASMDRKRSYEQYF
DNA: TGTGCCAGCAGTTTAGCCAGCATGGACAGAAAGCGCTCCTACGAGCAGTACTTC
size: many
V: TRBV12-3/TRBV12-4
J: TRBJ2-7
D: NA

CDR3: CASSLDRVDSSYNSPLHF
DNA: TGCGCCAGCAGCTTGGACAGGGTCGATAGCTCCTATAATTCACCCCTCCACTTT
size: many
V: TRBV5-1
J: TRBJ1-6
D: NA

CDR3: CASSPLLDRVGEETQYF
DNA: TGTGCCAGCAGCCCTCTCTTGGACAGGGTGGGGGAAGAGACCCAGTACTTC
size: few
V: TRBV28
J: TRBJ2-5
D: TRBD1

CDR3: CSVGAGDDEQYF
DNA: TGCAGCGTTGGGGCGGGAGACGACGAGCAGTACTTC
size: many
V: TRBV29-1
J: TRBJ2-7
D: TRBD2

CDR3: CASSQGGQGARVYGYTF
DNA: TGTGCCAGCAGCCAAGGGGGACAGGGGGCGCGGGTCTATGGCTACACCTTC
size: few
V: TRBV4-2
J: TRBJ1-2
D: TRBD1

CDR3: CSVYSGYEQYF
DNA: TGCAGCGTTTACAGCGGCTACGAGCAGTACTTC
size: many
V: TRBV29-1
J: TRBJ2-7
D: NA

CDR3: CSARGASGGHEQYF
DNA: TGCAGTGCTAGAGGCGCTAGCGGGGGCCACGAGCAGTACTTC
size: few
V: TRBV20-1
J: TRBJ2-7
D: TRBD2

CDR3: CASSYSRTGEQYF
DNA: TGTGCCAGCAGTTACAGCAGGACAGGCGAGCAGTACTTC
size: NA
V: TRBV6-2/TRBV6-3
J: TRBJ2-7
D: TRBD1

CDR3: CASSQDYDRGAIVYF
DNA: TGCGCCAGCAGCCAAGATTATGACAGGGGGGCGATAGTGTACTTC
size: many
V: TRBV4-3
J: TRBJ2-4
D: TRBD1

CDR3: CASSLFTIGLSNTEAFF
DNA: TGTGCCAGCAGCTTATTCACGATCGGGCTTTCGAACACTGAAGCTTTCTTT
size: few
V: TRBV28
J: TRBJ1-1
D: NA

CDR3: CASSLGVTGTGELFF
DNA: TGTGCCAGCAGCTTAGGTGTGACAGGGACCGGGGAGCTGTTTTTT
size: NA
V: TRBV7-9
J: TRBJ2-2
D: TRBD1

CDR3: CAISERQGAGEAFF
DNA: TGTGCCATCAGCGAAAGACAGGGGGCTGGGGAGGCTTTCTTT
size: many
V: TRBV10-3
J: TRBJ1-1
D: TRBD1

CDR3: CASSPRNVPGRETQYF
DNA: TGTGCCAGCAGCCCGAGGAACGTTCCTGGTCGGGAGACCCAGTACTTC
size: NA
V: TRBV7-2
J: TRBJ2-5
D: NA

CDR3: CSARAGTTGELFF
DNA: TGCAGTGCTAGGGCAGGGACCACCGGGGAGCTGTTTTTT
size: NA
V: TRBV20-1
J: TRBJ2-2
D: NA

CDR3: CASSQDLKTGRADEQFF
DNA: TGTGCCAGCAGCCAAGATCTTAAGACAGGAAGGGCAGATGAGCAGTTCTTC
size: NA
V: TRBV4-2
J: TRBJ2-1
D: NA

CDR3: CATSREVAGGLNEQFF
DNA: TGTGCCACCAGCAGAGAAGTGGCGGGGGGACTCAATGAGCAGTTCTTC
size: NA
V: TRBV15
J: TRBJ2-1
D: TRBD2

CDR3: CSARGHSSYEQYF
DNA: TGCAGTGCTAGGGGCCATAGCTCCTACGAGCAGTACTTC
size: many
V: TRBV20-1
J: TRBJ2-7
D: NA

CDR3: CASAPGTRNQPQHF
DNA: TGTGCCAGCGCCCCAGGGACACGCAATCAGCCCCAGCATTTT
size: many
V: TRBV3-1
J: TRBJ1-5
D: NA

CDR3: CASSLRASVGELFF
DNA: TGTGCCAGCAGTCTCCGGGCTAGCGTCGGGGAGCTGTTTTTT
size: few
V: TRBV6-1
J: TRBJ2-2
D: NA

CDR3: CASRSGGETQYF
DNA: TGTGCCAGCAGGTCGGGGGGCGAGACCCAGTACTTC
size: many
V: TRBV6-5
J: TRBJ2-5
D: NA

CDR3: CASSPMRSSYNEQFF
DNA: TGTGCCAGCTCACCAATGCGGAGCTCCTACAATGAGCAGTTCTTC
size: once
V: TRBV18
J: TRBJ2-1
D: NA

CDR3: CASSYEVLAGGLADTQYF
DNA: TGTGCCAGCAGTTACGAGGTGCTAGCGGGGGGGCTCGCAGATACGCAGTATTTT
size: many
V: TRBV6-2/TRBV6-3
J: TRBJ2-3
D: TRBD2

CDR3: CASAGPGYEQYF
DNA: TGTGCCAGCGCGGGACCCGGCTACGAGCAGTACTTC
size: many
V: TRBV18
J: TRBJ2-7
D: NA

CDR3: CSARIGLTSGDWDTQYF
DNA: TGCAGTGCTAGGATAGGGCTTACTAGCGGGGACTGGGATACGCAGTATTTT
size: NA
V: TRBV20-1
J: TRBJ2-3
D: TRBD2

CDR3: CASSEREGPGELFF
DNA: TGTGCCAGCAGTGAGCGGGAGGGCCCAGGGGAGCTGTTTTTT
size: few
V: TRBV6-1
J: TRBJ2-2
D: TRBD2

CDR3: CAISRSTAEAFF
DNA: TGTGCCATCAGTCGTAGTACCGCGGAAGCTTTCTTT
size: NA
V: TRBV10-3
J: TRBJ1-1
D: NA

CDR3: CASSQDSLRTGLNYEQYF
DNA: TGCGCCAGCAGCCAAGATTCCCTACGGACAGGACTAAACTACGAGCAGTACTTC
size: many
V: TRBV4-3
J: TRBJ2-7
D: NA

CDR3: CASSGGQDNTGELFF
DNA: TGTGCCAGCAGCGGGGGACAGGACAACACCGGGGAGCTGTTTTTT
size: NA
V: TRBV9
J: TRBJ2-2
D: TRBD1

CDR3: CATGEGSYNEQFF
DNA: TGTGCCACCGGGGAGGGGTCCTACAATGAGCAGTTCTTC
size: few
V: TRBV24-1
J: TRBJ2-1
D: TRBD2

CDR3: CASRTGPHFSSYEQYF
DNA: TGTGCCAGTCGGACAGGGCCTCATTTTAGCTCCTACGAGCAGTACTTC
size: many
V: TRBV2
J: TRBJ2-7
D: TRBD1

CDR3: CASSWGTKNTGELFF
DNA: TGTGCCAGCAGTTGGGGGACCAAGAACACCGGGGAGCTGTTTTTT
size: few
V: TRBV5-6
J: TRBJ2-2
D: NA

CDR3: CASSQGLAGTDTQYF
DNA: TGCGCCAGCAGCCAAGGGCTAGCGGGCACAGATACGCAGTATTTT
size: many
V: TRBV4-3
J: TRBJ2-3
D: TRBD2

CDR3: CASSQGLAGGYEQFF
DNA: TGTGCCAGCAGCCAAGGACTAGCGGGAGGCTATGAGCAGTTCTTC
size: NA
V: TRBV3-1
J: TRBJ2-1
D: TRBD2

CDR3: CASSQDTPGEGFGYTF
DNA: TGCGCCAGCAGCCAAGATACCCCCGGGGAAGGATTTGGCTACACCTTC
size: many
V: TRBV4-3
J: TRBJ1-2
D: NA

CDR3: CASSQGRAKIGELFF
DNA: TGTGCCAGCAGCCAGGGACGGGCTAAGATCGGGGAGCTGTTTTTT
size: NA
V: TRBV5-6
J: TRBJ2-2
D: NA